This T cell receptor (beta chain) emerged from a study of blood T cell repertoires in COVID-19. Study details: Sources were T cells, B-cell-depleted T cells, or PBMCs; the material itself was cDNA or gDNA.

Germline loops: CDR1 SGHVS, CDR2 FQNEAQ. The CDR3 sequence is 16 residues long. V was trimmed by 5 bases and J by 5 bases, leaving 19 bases between them. Per the study methods: How many nucleated cells were present was estimated from reference gene primer amplification. Assay: immunoSEQ multiplex PCR; the TCRdb copy retains only in-frame clones and omits some. D and trimming come from the DNA, and the V and J calls and clone size come from that table. This repertoire shows fewer than 110,000 clones, more than 70% found once; its top ten account for 17%. The sequenced material came from peripheral blood. The chain employs TRBV7-8 and TRBJ1-5, with a possible D match to TRBD1 (5 bases). The origin of this receptor is an elderly woman in a cohort sampled during active COVID-19. The CDR3 nucleotides read TGTGCCAGCAGCGCCGCCTTGGCAGGGAGGGATCAGCCCCAGCATTTT. Translation: CASSAALAGRDQPQHF.